The 20 T cell receptor beta chains below were found in one sample sequenced in a study of blood T cell repertoires in COVID-19 (dated by TCRdb to 2018 to 2021). Receptor libraries were prepared by the immunoSEQ multiplex PCR assay. Not all clones reach the TCRdb copy of this immuneACCESS table, which keeps in-frame sequences only. Checked studies attribute under half of the gap to unresolved V genes and leave the rest unexplained. The sample includes roughly 140,000 clones, with less than 90% observed a single time. Of the sample, about 39% is held by the ten largest clones. The material sequenced was peripheral blood. Receptors originate from a human donor in a cohort sampled during active COVID-19.

The V call is TRBV3-1 (or the pseudogene TRBV3-2), the J call TRBJ1-4; maybe TRBD1 (6 bases). V was shortened by 2 bases and J by 8 bases, with 9 bases between the two germline ends. The CDR3 totals 13 residues. Germline CDR1 and CDR2: LGHDT and YNNKEL (reference sequence). The CDR3 loop reads CASSQSDREKLFF. The CDR3 DNA follows: TGTGCCAGCAGCCAATCGGACAGAGAAAAACTGTTTTTT.

This clone was counted only a few times. The rearrangement links TRBV5-1 to TRBJ1-1; D unresolved. Germline CDR1 is SGHRS and CDR2 is YFSETQ. V was pared by 1 base and J by 1 base, with 8 bases between. This CDR3 contains 14 residues. The DNA for the CDR3 is TGCGCCAGCAGCTTGCCGGCGGGGAACACTGAAGCTTTCTTT. Encoded protein: CASSLPAGNTEAFF.

The chain couples TRBV30 to TRBJ2-1; 7 bases line up with TRBD1. Germline V CDR1 and CDR2: GTSNPN, SVGIG (reference sequence). The CDR3 loop spans 15 amino acids. V dropped 2 bases and J dropped 4; count of bases not matched to a gene: 8. CDR3 protein: CAWSYTGTDYNEQFF. CDR3 sequence (DNA): TGTGCCTGGAGTTACACCGGGACAGATTACAATGAGCAGTTCTTC. Based on the CDR3 plus reference TRBV30 and TRBJ2-1, the full variable domain is SQTIHQWPATLVQPVGSPLSLECTVEGTSNPNLYWYRQAAGRGLQLLFYSVGIGQISSEVPQNLSASRPQDRQFILSSKKLLLSDSGFYLCAWSYTGTDYNEQFFGPGTRLTVL.

This rearrangement joins TRBV18 to TRBJ1-2; D remains unclear. V was shortened by 0 bases and J by 7 bases, with 12 bases between the two germline ends. The CDR3 consists of 14 residues. The V gene's germline CDR1 is KGHSH and CDR2 LQKENI. The CDR3 coding sequence is TGTGCCAGCTCACCACCTACCGGGTTGGGTGGCTACACCTTC. This encodes CASSPPTGLGGYTF.

The J gene is TRBJ2-3, the V gene TRBV28, with 7 nucleotides matching TRBD2. Germline trimming cut 6 bases from V and 1 base from J; bases unmatched to any gene: 7. The CDR3 has 15 amino acids. Germline assignment: CDR1 MDHEN and CDR2 SYDVKM. The chain's CDR3 is CASRSGGAGTDTQYF. CDR3 nucleotides: TGTGCCAGCAGGTCGGGGGGTGCGGGCACAGATACGCAGTATTTT.

The CDR3 sequence is CASSRDRGNNEQFF. The CDR3 nucleotides are TGTGCCAGCAGCCGGGACAGGGGGAACAATGAGCAGTTCTTC. The V call is TRBV7-2, the J call TRBJ2-1; 11 positions agree with TRBD1. From germline, CDR1 is SGHTA and CDR2 FQGNSA. V lost 5 bases, J lost 5 bases, and 2 bases stayed unmatched. CDR3 size: 14 residues.

The V call is TRBV5-1, the J call TRBJ1-1, with a weak D call TRBD1 (5 bases). V gave up 3 bases and J gave up 2 bases, with 8 bases separating them. CDR3 length: 13 amino acids. Germline V gene data show CDR1 as SGHRS and CDR2 as YFSETQ. The CDR3 region has the DNA TGCGCCAGCAGCTCCCAGGGTAACACTGAAGCTTTCTTT. This translates into CASSSQGNTEAFF.

The rearrangement joins TRBV3-1 (or the pseudogene TRBV3-2) to TRBJ1-1; a weak D match, TRBD1 (6 bases). CDR3 length equals 16 residues. The V and J ends lost 3 bases and 0 bases respectively, with 14 bases between them. Germline V gives CDR1 LGHDT, CDR2 YNNKEL (reference sequence). The CDR3 DNA is TGTGCCAGCAGCCAGGAAACAGGGTACATGAACACTGAAGCTTTCTTT. This sequence encodes CASSQETGYMNTEAFF.

The V call is TRBV11-2, the J call TRBJ1-4; the D is unclear. From germline, CDR1 is SGHAT and CDR2 FQNNGV. The CDR3 is made up of 14 amino acids. V lost 5 bases and J 6 bases, leaving 13 bases between the germline ends. CDR3 amino acids: CASSPGGVYEKLFF. CDR3 in DNA: TGTGCCAGCAGCCCGGGAGGTGTGTATGAAAAACTGTTTTTT.

The V gene is TRBV29-1, the J gene TRBJ2-7; the D gene is possibly TRBD2 (5 bases). Trimming pared 7 bases from V and 2 bases from J, leaving 12 bases between. Germline V CDR1 and CDR2: SQVTM, ANQGSEA. This CDR3 region has 12 residues. The CDR3 DNA reads as TGCAGCGCTAGGACTGACACCTACGAGCAGTACTTC. Translation gives CSARTDTYEQYF.

This clone has just one count. The chain joins TRBV5-4 to TRBJ2-6; 8 nucleotides align to TRBD2. CDR1 SGHNT and CDR2 YYREEE come from the germline V gene (reference sequence). This CDR3 region has 18 residues. V shed 3 bases and J 0 bases; nucleotides not matched to a gene: 8. The CDR3 nucleotides are TGTGCCAGCAGCTCGGGAGGGACACGAGCCTCTGGGGCCAACGTCCTGACTTTC. Translated, it gives CASSSGGTRASGANVLTF.

The rearrangement joins TRBV2 to TRBJ1-6, with D tentatively TRBD1 (5 bases). Germline-derived CDR1 and CDR2 are SNHLY and FYNNEI. Trimming took 7 bases from V and 6 from J, leaving 7 bases between them. The CDR3 has 12 residues. The CDR3 nucleotides are TGTGCCAGCAAAGACAGTAATTCACCCCTCCACTTT. Its protein is CASKDSNSPLHF.

The chain has TRBV19 and TRBJ1-2, with 7 positions matching TRBD1. CDR1 and CDR2 from the germline V gene are LNHDA and SQIVND (reference sequence). There are 14 residues in the CDR3. V lost 9 bases to trimming and J lost 2 bases; unmatched junction nucleotides: 9. CDR3 DNA: TGTGCCAGCTTGCCTAGGGGGCAGAACTATGGCTACACCTTC. Protein product: CASLPRGQNYGYTF.

The rearrangement joins TRBV18 to TRBJ1-2; D unresolved. The germline gives CDR1 KGHSH, CDR2 LQKENI. The CDR3 has 17 residues. Trimming took off 3 bases at V and 0 bases at J, with 17 bases between the two ends. The CDR3 region is CASSPMGSSSSNYGYTF. CDR3 nucleotide sequence: TGTGCCAGCTCACCTATGGGCAGCAGCTCCTCTAACTATGGCTACACCTTC.

The V and J genes are TRBV30 and TRBJ1-2, with D possibly TRBD1 on 5 matching bases. The CDR3 consists of 17 residues. The ends were cut back, 3 bases at V and 3 bases at J, with 23 bases in the middle. Germline V CDR1 and CDR2: GTSNPN, SVGIG (reference sequence). The CDR3 is CAWRQLAGRVEDYGYTF. The CDR3 DNA reads as TGTGCCTGGAGGCAGTTGGCGGGACGGGTTGAGGACTATGGCTACACCTTC.

The chain is built from TRBV6-5 and TRBJ2-7; 10 bases map to TRBD1. Germline loops: CDR1 MNHEY, CDR2 SVGAGI. V was clipped by 6 bases and J by 7 bases; unmatched bases: 9. This CDR3 contains 14 residues. CDR3 sequence: CASRGQGIIGEQYF. CDR3 bases: TGTGCCAGCAGGGGACAGGGGATCATCGGGGAGCAGTACTTC.

The chain combines TRBV6-6 with TRBJ1-2, with 9 nucleotides matching TRBD1. Germline CDR1 is MNHNY and CDR2 is SVGAGI (reference sequence). V lost 4 bases to trimming and J lost 5 bases; unmatched junction nucleotides: 5. The CDR3 consists of 14 residues. The CDR3 DNA reads TGTGCCAGCAGTTCGGGACAGGGCATATATGGCTACACCTTC. Translating gives CASSSGQGIYGYTF.

This clone was counted between two and nine times. This chain uses TRBV29-1 with TRBJ2-5; 10 bases match TRBD2. Losses at the gene ends were 4 bases for V and 2 bases for J; bases not matched to a gene: 7. CDR1 and CDR2 from the germline V gene are SQVTM and ANQGSEA. The CDR3 consists of 15 residues. The CDR3 DNA sequence: TGCAGCGTTGGGGTAGCGGGGGGTATACAAGAGACCCAGTACTTC. Translating gives CSVGVAGGIQETQYF.

The chain employs TRBV3-1 (or the pseudogene TRBV3-2) and TRBJ2-3; D call uncertain. Germline values: CDR1 LGHDT, CDR2 YNNKEL (reference sequence). Deletions cut 1 base from V and 1 base from J, with 12 bases between. The CDR3 totals 16 residues. CDR3 nucleotides: TGTGCCAGCAGCCAAGCTGGCAGACGGGGCACAGATACGCAGTATTTT. It specifies CASSQAGRRGTDTQYF.

This chain joins TRBV7-9 and TRBJ1-1; D is undetermined. Germline V gene data show CDR1 as SEHNR and CDR2 as FQNEAQ (reference sequence). This CDR3 spans 12 amino acids. The ends were cut back, 5 bases at V and 6 bases at J, with 10 bases in the middle. Here the CDR3 DNA reads TGTGCCAGCAGCCGAGAGGTGGCTGAAGCTTTCTTT. This gives the protein CASSREVAEAFF. The complete variable domain, with remaining parts taken from reference TRBV7-9 and TRBJ1-1, reads DTGVSQNPRHKITKRGQNVTFRCDPISEHNRLYWYRQTLGQGPEFLTYFQNEAQLEKSRLLSDRFSAERPKGSFSTLEIQRTEQGDSAMYLCASSREVAEAFFGQGTRLTVV.